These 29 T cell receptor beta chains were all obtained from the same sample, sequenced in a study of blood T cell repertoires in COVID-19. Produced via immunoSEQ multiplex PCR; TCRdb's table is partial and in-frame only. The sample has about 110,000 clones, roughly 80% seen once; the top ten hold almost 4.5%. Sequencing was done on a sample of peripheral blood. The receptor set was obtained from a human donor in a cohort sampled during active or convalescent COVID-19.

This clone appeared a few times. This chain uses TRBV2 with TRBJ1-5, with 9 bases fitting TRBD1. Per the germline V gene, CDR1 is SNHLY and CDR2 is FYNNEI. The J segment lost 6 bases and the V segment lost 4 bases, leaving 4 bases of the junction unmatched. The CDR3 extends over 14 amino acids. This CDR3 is CASSADRGFQPQHF. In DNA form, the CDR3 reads TGTGCCAGCAGTGCAGACAGGGGGTTTCAGCCCCAGCATTTT.

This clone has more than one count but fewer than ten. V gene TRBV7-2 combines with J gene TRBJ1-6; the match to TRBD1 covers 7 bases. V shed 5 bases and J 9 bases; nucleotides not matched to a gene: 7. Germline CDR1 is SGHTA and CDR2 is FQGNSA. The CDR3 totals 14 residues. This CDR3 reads CASSPTGKSSPLHF. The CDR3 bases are TGTGCCAGCAGCCCGACAGGGAAATCTTCACCCCTCCACTTT.

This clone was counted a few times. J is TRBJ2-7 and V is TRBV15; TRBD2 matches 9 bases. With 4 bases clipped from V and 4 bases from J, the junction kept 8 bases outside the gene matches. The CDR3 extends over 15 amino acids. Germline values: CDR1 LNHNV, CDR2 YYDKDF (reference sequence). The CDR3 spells CATSMAGGTVYEQYF. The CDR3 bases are TGTGCCACCAGCATGGCGGGAGGGACAGTATACGAGCAGTACTTC.

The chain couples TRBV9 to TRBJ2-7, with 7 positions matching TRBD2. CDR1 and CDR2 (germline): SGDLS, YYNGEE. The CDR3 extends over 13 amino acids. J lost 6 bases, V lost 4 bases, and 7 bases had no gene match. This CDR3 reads CASSLAVTGEQYF. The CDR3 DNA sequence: TGTGCCAGCAGCCTAGCGGTGACGGGCGAGCAGTACTTC.

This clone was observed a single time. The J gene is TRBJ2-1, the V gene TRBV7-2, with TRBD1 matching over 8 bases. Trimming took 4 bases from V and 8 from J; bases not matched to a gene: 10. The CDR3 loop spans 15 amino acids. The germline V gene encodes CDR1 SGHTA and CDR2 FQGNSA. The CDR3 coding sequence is TGTGCCAGCAGCTCGCAGGGGGCGCGCGCTCATGAGCAGTTCTTC. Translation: CASSSQGARAHEQFF.

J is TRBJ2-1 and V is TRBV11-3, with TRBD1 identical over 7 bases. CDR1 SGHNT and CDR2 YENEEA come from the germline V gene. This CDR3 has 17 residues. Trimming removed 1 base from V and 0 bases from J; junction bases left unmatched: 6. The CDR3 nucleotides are TGTGCCAGCAGCTTAGCAGGGGGACGTAGCTCCTACAATGAGCAGTTCTTC. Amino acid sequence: CASSLAGGRSSYNEQFF.

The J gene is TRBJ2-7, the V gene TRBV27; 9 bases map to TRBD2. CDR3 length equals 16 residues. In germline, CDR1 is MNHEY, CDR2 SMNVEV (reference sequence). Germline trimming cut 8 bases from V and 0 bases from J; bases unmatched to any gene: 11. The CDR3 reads CASSGVRREGSYEQYF. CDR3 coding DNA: TGTGCCAGCTCCGGGGTACGGCGGGAGGGCTCCTACGAGCAGTACTTC.

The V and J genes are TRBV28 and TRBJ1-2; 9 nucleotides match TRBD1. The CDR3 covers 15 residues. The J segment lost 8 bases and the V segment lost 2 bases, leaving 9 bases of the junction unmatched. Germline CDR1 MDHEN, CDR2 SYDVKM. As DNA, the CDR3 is TGTGCCAGCAGTTTAACCCTTTGGGACAGGGCCGGCTACACCTTC. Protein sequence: CASSLTLWDRAGYTF.

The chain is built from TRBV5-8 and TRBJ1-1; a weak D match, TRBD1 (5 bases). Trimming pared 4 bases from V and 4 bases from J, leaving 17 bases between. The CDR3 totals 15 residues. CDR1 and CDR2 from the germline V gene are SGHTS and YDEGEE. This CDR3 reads CASSVRVRRGTEAFF. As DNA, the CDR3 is TGTGCCAGCAGCGTCAGGGTAAGGCGAGGCACTGAAGCTTTCTTT.

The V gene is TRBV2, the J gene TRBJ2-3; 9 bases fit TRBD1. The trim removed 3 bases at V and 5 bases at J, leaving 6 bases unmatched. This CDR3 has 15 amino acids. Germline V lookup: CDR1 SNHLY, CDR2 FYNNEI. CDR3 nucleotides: TGTGCCAGCAGTGATACAACAGGGGGCCGAGATACGCAGTATTTT. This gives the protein CASSDTTGGRDTQYF.

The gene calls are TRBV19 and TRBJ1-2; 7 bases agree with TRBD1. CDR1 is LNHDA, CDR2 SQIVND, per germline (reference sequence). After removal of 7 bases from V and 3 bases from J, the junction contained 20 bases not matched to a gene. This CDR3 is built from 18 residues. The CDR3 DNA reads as TGTGCCAGTAACTACGATTCCCGCTCGGAAGGGGGCTACTATGGCTACACCTTC. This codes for CASNYDSRSEGGYYGYTF.

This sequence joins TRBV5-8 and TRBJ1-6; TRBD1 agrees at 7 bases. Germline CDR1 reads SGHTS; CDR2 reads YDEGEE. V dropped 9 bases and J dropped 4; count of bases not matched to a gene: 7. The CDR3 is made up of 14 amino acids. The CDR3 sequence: CAIGPGQYNSPLHF. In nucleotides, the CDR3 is TGTGCCATTGGACCGGGACAGTATAATTCACCCCTCCACTTT.

CDR3 residues: CASSSNSGGATYQFF. The CDR3 DNA reads TGTGCCAGCAGTTCCAATAGCGGGGGGGCAACCTACCAGTTCTTC. The genes are TRBV27 and TRBJ2-1, with 11 positions matching TRBD2. In germline, CDR1 is MNHEY, CDR2 SMNVEV (reference sequence). J gave up 13 bases and V 4 bases, and 12 bases lay outside the gene matches. This CDR3 is 15 amino acids long.

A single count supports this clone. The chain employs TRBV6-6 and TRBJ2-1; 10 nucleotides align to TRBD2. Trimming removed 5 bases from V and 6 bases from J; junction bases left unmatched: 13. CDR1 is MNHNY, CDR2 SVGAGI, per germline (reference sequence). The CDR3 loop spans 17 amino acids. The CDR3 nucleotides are TGTGCCAGCAGTCCACGTGGGACTAGCGTCCAACTCAATGAGCAGTTCTTC. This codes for CASSPRGTSVQLNEQFF.

The CDR3 region is CASSHDMRTGVGNEQFF. CDR3 DNA sequence: TGCGCCAGCAGCCACGATATGAGGACAGGGGTTGGCAATGAGCAGTTCTTC. V gene TRBV4-3 combines with J gene TRBJ2-1; 9 nucleotides line up with TRBD1. Germline lookup yields CDR1 LGHNA and CDR2 YSLEER. The trim removed 3 bases at V and 6 bases at J, leaving 12 bases unmatched. This CDR3 contains 17 residues.

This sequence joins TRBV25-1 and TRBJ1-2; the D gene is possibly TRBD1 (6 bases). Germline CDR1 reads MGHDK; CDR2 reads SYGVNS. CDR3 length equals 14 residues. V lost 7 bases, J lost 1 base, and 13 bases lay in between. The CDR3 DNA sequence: TGTGCCAGCACGCCAGGACAGTTTAACTATGGCTACACCTTC. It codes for CASTPGQFNYGYTF.

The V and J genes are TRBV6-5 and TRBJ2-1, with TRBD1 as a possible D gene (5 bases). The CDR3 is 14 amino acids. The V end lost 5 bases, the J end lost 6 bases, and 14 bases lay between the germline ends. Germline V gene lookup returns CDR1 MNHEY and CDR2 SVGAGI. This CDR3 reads CASSPTEFGNEQFF. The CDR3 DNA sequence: TGTGCCAGCAGTCCGACAGAGTTTGGCAATGAGCAGTTCTTC.

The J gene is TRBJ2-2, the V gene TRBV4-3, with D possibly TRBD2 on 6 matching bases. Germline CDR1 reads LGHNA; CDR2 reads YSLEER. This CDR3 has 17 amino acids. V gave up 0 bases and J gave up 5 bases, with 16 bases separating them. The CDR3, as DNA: TGCGCCAGCAGCCAAGAGTTGGCTGGAGGAGGGACCGGGGAGCTGTTTTTT. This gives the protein CASSQELAGGGTGELFF.

CDR3 coding DNA: TGTGCCAGCAGCCCGGACAGGGCTGGAAACACCATATATTTT. This gives the protein CASSPDRAGNTIYF. V is TRBV11-2 and J is TRBJ1-3; 8 nucleotides align to TRBD1. CDR3 length: 14 residues. Germline values: CDR1 SGHAT, CDR2 FQNNGV. Trimming removed 5 bases from V and 2 bases from J; junction bases left unmatched: 2.

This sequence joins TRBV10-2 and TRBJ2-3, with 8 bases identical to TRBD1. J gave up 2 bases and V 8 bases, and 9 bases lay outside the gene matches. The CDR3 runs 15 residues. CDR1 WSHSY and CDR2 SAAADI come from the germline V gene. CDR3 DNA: TGCGCCAGCGAGAACCGGGACAGGCCCACAGATACGCAGTATTTT. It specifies CASENRDRPTDTQYF.

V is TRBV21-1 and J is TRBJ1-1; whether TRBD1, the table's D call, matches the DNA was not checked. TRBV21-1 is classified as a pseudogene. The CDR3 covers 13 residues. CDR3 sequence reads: CASSTGQGVEAFF. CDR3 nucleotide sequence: TGTGCCAGCAGCACGGGACAGGGGGTTGAAGCTTTCTTT.

The CDR3 loop reads CASSENRGVIYNEQFF. In nucleotides, the CDR3 is TGCGCCAGCAGTGAGAACCGGGGGGTGATCTACAATGAGCAGTTCTTC. The chain uses TRBV10-1 and TRBJ2-1; 7 nucleotides agree with TRBD2. CDR1 WNHNN and CDR2 SYGVQD come from the germline V gene (reference sequence). The CDR3 is 16 residues long. With V trimmed by 2 bases and J by 3 bases, 7 bases remained unmatched.

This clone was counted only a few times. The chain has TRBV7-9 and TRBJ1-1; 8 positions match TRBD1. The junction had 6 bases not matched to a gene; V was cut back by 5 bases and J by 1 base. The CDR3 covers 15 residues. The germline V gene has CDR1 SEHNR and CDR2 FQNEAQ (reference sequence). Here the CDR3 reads CASSNPGTGNTEAFF. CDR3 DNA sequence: TGTGCCAGCAGCAACCCCGGGACAGGGAACACTGAAGCTTTCTTT.

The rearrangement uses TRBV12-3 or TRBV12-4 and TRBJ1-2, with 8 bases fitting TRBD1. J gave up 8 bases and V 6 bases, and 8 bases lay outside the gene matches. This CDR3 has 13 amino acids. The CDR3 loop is CASRRQGMGGYTF. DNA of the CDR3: TGTGCCAGCAGGCGACAGGGGATGGGCGGCTACACCTTC.

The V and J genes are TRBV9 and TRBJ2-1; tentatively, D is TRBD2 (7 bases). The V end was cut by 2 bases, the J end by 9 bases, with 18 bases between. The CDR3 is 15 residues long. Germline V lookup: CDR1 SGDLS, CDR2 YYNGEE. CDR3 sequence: CASSVEGGGATEQFF. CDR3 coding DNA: TGTGCCAGCAGCGTCGAAGGAGGGGGGGCCACTGAGCAGTTCTTC. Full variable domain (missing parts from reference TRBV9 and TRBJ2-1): DSGVTQTPKHLITATGQRVTLRCSPRSGDLSVYWYQQSLDQGLQFLIQYYNGEERAKGNILERFSAQQFPDLHSELNLSSLELGDSALYFCASSVEGGGATEQFFGPGTRLTVL.

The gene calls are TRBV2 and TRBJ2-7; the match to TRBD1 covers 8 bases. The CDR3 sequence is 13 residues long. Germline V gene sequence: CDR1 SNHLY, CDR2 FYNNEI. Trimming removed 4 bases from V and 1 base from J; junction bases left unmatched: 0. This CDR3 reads CASSGDRSYEQYF. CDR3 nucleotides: TGTGCCAGCAGTGGGGACAGGTCCTACGAGCAGTACTTC.

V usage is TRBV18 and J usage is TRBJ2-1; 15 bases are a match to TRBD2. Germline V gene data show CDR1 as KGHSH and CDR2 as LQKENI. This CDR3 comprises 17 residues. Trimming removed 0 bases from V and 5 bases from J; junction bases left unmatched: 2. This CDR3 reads CASSPPGTSGGNNEQFF. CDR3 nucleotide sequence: TGTGCCAGCTCACCACCCGGGACTAGCGGGGGGAACAATGAGCAGTTCTTC.

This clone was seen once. Written as DNA, the CDR3 is TGTGCCAGCAGAATTTGGCGGGACCACAATGAGCAGTTCTTC. Protein sequence: CASRIWRDHNEQFF. This chain connects TRBV6-6 to TRBJ2-1, with a tentative D call TRBD2 (6 bases). Deletions cut 6 bases from V and 5 bases from J, with 14 bases between. The germline V gene has CDR1 MNHNY and CDR2 SVGAGI (reference sequence). The CDR3 has 14 residues.

CDR3 amino acids: CASSLSGVEGETQYF. As DNA, the CDR3 is TGTGCCAGCAGCTTAAGCGGGGTAGAGGGAGAGACCCAGTACTTC. The chain carries TRBV7-2 and TRBJ2-5; TRBD2 agrees at 7 bases. The CDR3 runs 15 residues. Trimming cost V 2 bases and J 4 bases; bases outside gene matches: 7. Germline V gene data show CDR1 as SGHTA and CDR2 as FQGNSA.